These 15 T cell receptor beta chains share one sample of origin, sequenced in a study of Ad26.COV2.S vaccination and SARS-CoV-2 variants (dated by TCRdb to about 2021). The library was generated by the immunoSEQ multiplex PCR assay. Held by TCRdb, this immuneACCESS table contains in-frame sequences only and omits some clones. Under half of the omission traces to an unresolved V gene where checked; the cause of the rest is unknown. This sample lists just over 350,000 clones; about 85% were detected once. In total, the top ten clones hold around 3.3% of the sample. The sample's treatment or condition label is to be understood as: some 20 received Ad26.COV2.S at low or high dose, single or two shots; several received placebo; per-sample allocation not given. For vaccine and placebo recipients, repertoires were sequenced using samples collected on day 63 after the first injection. The specimen comprised peripheral blood, sampled in a trial of Ad26.COV2.S vaccine versus placebo. These receptor sequences come from a person aged 18-60 years who received the Ad26.COV2.S COVID-19 vaccine or a placebo.

The chain joins TRBV5-6 to TRBJ2-2; tentative D call: TRBD2 (5 bases). CDR1 is SGHDT, CDR2 YYEEEE, per germline. The CDR3 is 15 amino acids. The V end lost 0 bases, the J end lost 6 bases, and 12 bases lay between the germline ends. CDR3 bases: TGTGCCAGCAGCTTGGTCGAGGAGGTCCCCGGGGAGCTGTTTTTT. It codes for CASSLVEEVPGELFF. Drawing the rest from reference TRBV5-6 and TRBJ2-2, the complete variable domain is DAGVTQSPTHLIKTRGQQVTLRCSPKSGHDTVSWYQQALGQGPQFIFQYYEEEERQRGNFPDRFSGHQFPNYSSELNVNALLLGDSALYLCASSLVEEVPGELFFGEGSRLTVL.

The chain recombines TRBV27 with TRBJ2-7, with D maybe TRBD2 (10 bases). Looked up from germline, CDR1 is MNHEY and CDR2 is SMNVEV (reference sequence). V was clipped by 4 bases and J by 7 bases, with 26 bases between them. CDR3 length: 17 amino acids. CDR3: CASSSGTGLASGSEQYF. CDR3 nucleotides: TGTGCCAGCAGTTCCGGGACAGGGCTCGCTAGCGGGAGTGAGCAGTACTTC.

This clone showed up just a few times. The V gene is TRBV21-1, the J gene TRBJ2-3; TRBD2, the D gene given by the table, was not confirmed from the DNA. TRBV21-1 is assigned pseudogene status. This CDR3 is 16 amino acids long. The CDR3 coding sequence is TGTGCCAGCAGCAAAGAGGCGGGGCGGGGCACAGATACGCAGTATTTT. Its translation: CASSKEAGRGTDTQYF.

The CDR3 DNA is TGTGCCAGCAGAAACCCGACAGGGGTCACCATATATTTT. This codes for CASRNPTGVTIYF. The chain has TRBV6-6 and TRBJ1-3, with TRBD1 identical over 8 bases. CDR1 MNHNY and CDR2 SVGAGI come from the germline V gene (reference sequence). V lost 6 bases, J lost 9 bases, and 7 bases stayed unmatched. The CDR3 length is 13 residues.

The J gene is TRBJ1-1, the V gene TRBV6-4; tentative D call: TRBD1 (6 bases). V was clipped by 2 bases and J by 0 bases, with 25 bases between them. Germline CDR1 reads MRHNA; CDR2 reads SNTAGT. The CDR3 length is 20 residues. The CDR3 sequence: CASSDQQGLEGLLMNTEAFF. In DNA form, the CDR3 reads TGTGCCAGCAGTGACCAACAGGGTCTAGAAGGTTTGTTGATGAACACTGAAGCTTTCTTT.

Notes on this clone: Different DNA sequences within this sample yield the same CDR3. V is TRBV7-8 and J is TRBJ2-1, with no clear D. The CDR3 is 12 amino acids. Germline V gene data show CDR1 as SGHVS and CDR2 as FQNEAQ. Trimming removed 3 bases from V and 3 bases from J, with 3 bases in between. The CDR3 is CASSLDYNEQFF. CDR3 nucleotide sequence: TGTGCCAGCAGCTTGGACTACAATGAGCAGTTCTTC.

The V and J genes are TRBV28 and TRBJ2-7; 9 bases align to TRBD1. The CDR3 is 15 residues long. Germline assignment: CDR1 MDHEN and CDR2 SYDVKM. With V trimmed by 6 bases and J by 4 bases, 10 bases remained unmatched. The CDR3 bases are TGTGCCAGCAGCTCTCCGGGACAGGGAGCATACGAGCAGTACTTC. As protein: CASSSPGQGAYEQYF. Using reference TRBV28 and TRBJ2-7 for the parts outside the CDR3, the full variable domain is DVKVTQSSRYLVKRTGEKVFLECVQDMDHENMFWYRQDPGLGLRLIYFSYDVKMKEKGDIPEGYSVSREKKERFSLILESASTNQTSMYLCASSSPGQGAYEQYFGPGTRLTVT.

V and J are TRBV5-1 and TRBJ2-3; no firm D call. With 4 bases removed from V and 2 bases from J, the gap between germline ends came to 11 bases. The CDR3 runs to 14 residues. CDR1 SGHRS and CDR2 YFSETQ come from the germline V gene. CDR3 loop: CASSRRTDTDTQYF. CDR3 nucleotides: TGCGCCAGCAGCCGAAGAACTGACACAGATACGCAGTATTTT.

The DNA for the CDR3 is TGTGCTAGTGGTCTATCACAGGGGGACTCCTACGAGCAGTACTTC. Residues: CASGLSQGDSYEQYF. This chain links TRBV12-5 with TRBJ2-7; 8 nucleotides line up with TRBD1. Trimming at V came to 5 bases and at J to 0 bases, leaving 6 bases not matched to a gene. The germline V gene has CDR1 LGHNT and CDR2 FRNRAP. The CDR3 loop spans 15 amino acids.

The rearrangement joins TRBV2 to TRBJ2-7; 8 bases align to TRBD2. V shed 7 bases, J shed 4 bases, and the junction held 9 bases outside the gene matches. The CDR3 extends over 14 amino acids. Germline V lookup: CDR1 SNHLY, CDR2 FYNNEI. This CDR3 is CASTLGLAGYEQYF. The CDR3 coding sequence is TGTGCCAGCACCCTTGGATTAGCGGGATACGAGCAGTACTTC.

This sequence joins TRBV11-3 and TRBJ2-3; a weak D match, TRBD2 (6 bases). Germline CDR1 is SGHNT and CDR2 is YENEEA. The CDR3 is 16 amino acids. V was clipped by 2 bases and J by 3 bases, with 15 bases between them. Here the CDR3 reads CASSLLGGIGTDTQYF. CDR3 sequence (DNA): TGTGCCAGCAGCTTACTCGGCGGGATAGGAACAGATACGCAGTATTTT.

The rearrangement links TRBV28 to TRBJ1-2; 8 bases fit TRBD1. From germline, CDR1 is MDHEN and CDR2 SYDVKM. This CDR3 contains 12 residues. J was trimmed by 3 bases and V by 10 bases; bases with no gene match: 4. CDR3 DNA: TGTGCCACATTGACAGGGGACTATGGCTACACCTTC. Its translation: CATLTGDYGYTF.

V usage is TRBV3-1 (or the pseudogene TRBV3-2) and J usage is TRBJ2-2, with no clear D. Trimming left V 1 base short and J 6 bases short, with 15 bases between. The CDR3 loop spans 16 amino acids. The germline CDR1 and CDR2 sequences are LGHDT and YNNKEL (reference sequence). The CDR3 spells CASSQGTDRRAGELFF. The CDR3 nucleotides read TGTGCCAGCAGCCAAGGCACCGACCGTCGCGCCGGGGAGCTGTTTTTT.

The rearrangement joins TRBV6-5 to TRBJ1-5; no reliable D call. The CDR3 runs 13 residues. Trimming removed 6 bases at V and 0 bases at J, with 6 bases between. Germline lookup yields CDR1 MNHEY and CDR2 SVGAGI. The CDR3 coding sequence is TGTGCCAGCAGACAGTATAGCAATCAGCCCCAGCATTTT. This sequence encodes CASRQYSNQPQHF.

This clone was seen more than once but under ten times. The chain carries TRBV6-4 and TRBJ2-1; 9 bases map to TRBD2. The CDR3 sequence is 16 residues long. With V trimmed by 3 bases and J by 9 bases, 12 bases remained unmatched. Germline V gives CDR1 MRHNA, CDR2 SNTAGT. CDR3 nucleotides: TGTGCCAGCAGTGAGTCAGGGACAAGCGGGGGGAGTGAGCAGTTCTTC. Protein sequence: CASSESGTSGGSEQFF.